The entry that follows covers one TCR beta chain sequence. Its specificity is unknown. The data are from a study of cytomegalovirus exposure and HLA in healthy donors. Study-level information: One earlier analysis, a look at approximately 190 million T cells, found about 100 million unique TCR beta sequences. Study-wide results and caveats: A later analysis showed TCR association rates differing by HLA locus, peaking at DRB1 and lowest at HLA-C.

CDR1 LNHNV and CDR2 YYDKDF come from the germline V gene (reference sequence). V gave up 5 bases and J gave up 4 bases, with 17 bases separating them. The CDR3 has 15 residues. PCR employed 60 Vbeta and 13 Jbeta primers. The repertoire was sequenced with immunoSEQ multiplex PCR; TCRdb's copy has only in-frame clones and lacks some. Altogether around 200,000 clones are present, about 80% being singletons, with the ten largest covering around 0.57%. This TCR was recovered from a woman between 35 and 50 years old in good health and CMV-seronegative. This chain connects TRBV15 to TRBJ2-5; D uncertain. Sequenced sample: PBMCs. The CDR3 spells CATSAQINVRETQYF. In DNA, the CDR3 is TGTGCCACCAGCGCCCAGATAAACGTTCGAGAGACCCAGTACTTC.